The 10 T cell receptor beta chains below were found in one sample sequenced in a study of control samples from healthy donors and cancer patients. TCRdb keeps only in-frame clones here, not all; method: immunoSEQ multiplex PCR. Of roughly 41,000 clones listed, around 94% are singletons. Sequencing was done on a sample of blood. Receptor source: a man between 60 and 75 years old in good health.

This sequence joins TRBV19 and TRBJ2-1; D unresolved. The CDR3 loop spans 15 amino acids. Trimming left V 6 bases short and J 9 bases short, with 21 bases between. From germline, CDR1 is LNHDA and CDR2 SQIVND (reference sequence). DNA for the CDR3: TGTGCCAGTAGAATGCTAAATCGAGTAGGTAGTGAGCAGTTCTTC. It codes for CASRMLNRVGSEQFF.

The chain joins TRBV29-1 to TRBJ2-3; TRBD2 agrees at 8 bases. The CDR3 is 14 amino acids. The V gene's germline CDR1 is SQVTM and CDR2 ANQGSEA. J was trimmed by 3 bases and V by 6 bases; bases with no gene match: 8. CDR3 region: CSVRAGAETDTQYF. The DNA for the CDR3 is TGCAGCGTCCGAGCGGGAGCGGAAACAGATACGCAGTATTTT.

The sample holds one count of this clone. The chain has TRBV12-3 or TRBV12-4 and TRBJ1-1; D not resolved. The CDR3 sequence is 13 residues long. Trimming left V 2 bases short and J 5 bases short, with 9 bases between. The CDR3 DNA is TGTGCCAGCAGTTTATTAGTCAGGACTGAAGCTTTCTTT. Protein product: CASSLLVRTEAFF.

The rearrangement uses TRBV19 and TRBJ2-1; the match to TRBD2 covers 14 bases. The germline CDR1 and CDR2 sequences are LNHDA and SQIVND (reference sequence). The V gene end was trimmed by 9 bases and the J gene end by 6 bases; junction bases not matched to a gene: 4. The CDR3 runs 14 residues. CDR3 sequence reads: CASGLAGGPNEQFF. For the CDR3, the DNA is TGTGCCAGCGGACTAGCGGGAGGTCCCAATGAGCAGTTCTTC. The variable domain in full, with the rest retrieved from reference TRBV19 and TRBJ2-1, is DGGITQSPKYLFRKEGQNVTLSCEQNLNHDAMYWYRQDPGQGLRLIYYSQIVNDFQKGDIAEGYSVSREKKESFPLTVTSAQKNPTAFYLCASGLAGGPNEQFFGPGTRLTVL.

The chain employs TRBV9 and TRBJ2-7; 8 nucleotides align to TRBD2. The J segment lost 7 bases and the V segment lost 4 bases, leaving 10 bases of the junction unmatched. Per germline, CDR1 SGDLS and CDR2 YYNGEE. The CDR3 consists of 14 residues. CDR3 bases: TGTGCCAGCAGCATAGGGACTAGGGGGGATGAGCAGTACTTC. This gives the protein CASSIGTRGDEQYF.

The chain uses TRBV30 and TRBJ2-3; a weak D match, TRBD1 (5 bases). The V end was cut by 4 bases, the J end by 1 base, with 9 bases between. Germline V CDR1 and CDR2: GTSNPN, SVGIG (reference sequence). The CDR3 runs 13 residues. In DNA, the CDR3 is TGTGCCTGGACAGGGAAAGGCACAGATACGCAGTATTTT. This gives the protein CAWTGKGTDTQYF.

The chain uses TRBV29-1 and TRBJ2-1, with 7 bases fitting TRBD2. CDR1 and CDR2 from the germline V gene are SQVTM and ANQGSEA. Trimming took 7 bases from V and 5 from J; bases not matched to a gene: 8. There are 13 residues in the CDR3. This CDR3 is CSGGGAANNEQFF. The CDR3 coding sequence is TGCAGCGGGGGGGGAGCGGCCAACAATGAGCAGTTCTTC.

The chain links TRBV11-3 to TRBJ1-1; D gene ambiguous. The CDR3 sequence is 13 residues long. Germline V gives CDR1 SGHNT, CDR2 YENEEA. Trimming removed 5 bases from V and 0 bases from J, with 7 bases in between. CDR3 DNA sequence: TGTGCCAGCAGCCTACGGGTGAACACTGAAGCTTTCTTT. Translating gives CASSLRVNTEAFF.

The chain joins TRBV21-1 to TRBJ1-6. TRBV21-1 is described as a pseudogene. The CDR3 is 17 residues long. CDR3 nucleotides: TGTGCCAGCAGCAAAGACGATCCAGCGTCCAGGAATTCACCCCTCCACTTT. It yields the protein CASSKDDPASRNSPLHF.

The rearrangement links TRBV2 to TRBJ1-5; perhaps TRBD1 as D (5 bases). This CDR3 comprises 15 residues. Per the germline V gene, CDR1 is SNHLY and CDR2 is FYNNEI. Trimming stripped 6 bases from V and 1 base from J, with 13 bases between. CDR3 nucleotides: TGTGCCAGCAGGACCACAGGACCGAGCAATCAGCCCCAGCATTTT. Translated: CASRTTGPSNQPQHF.